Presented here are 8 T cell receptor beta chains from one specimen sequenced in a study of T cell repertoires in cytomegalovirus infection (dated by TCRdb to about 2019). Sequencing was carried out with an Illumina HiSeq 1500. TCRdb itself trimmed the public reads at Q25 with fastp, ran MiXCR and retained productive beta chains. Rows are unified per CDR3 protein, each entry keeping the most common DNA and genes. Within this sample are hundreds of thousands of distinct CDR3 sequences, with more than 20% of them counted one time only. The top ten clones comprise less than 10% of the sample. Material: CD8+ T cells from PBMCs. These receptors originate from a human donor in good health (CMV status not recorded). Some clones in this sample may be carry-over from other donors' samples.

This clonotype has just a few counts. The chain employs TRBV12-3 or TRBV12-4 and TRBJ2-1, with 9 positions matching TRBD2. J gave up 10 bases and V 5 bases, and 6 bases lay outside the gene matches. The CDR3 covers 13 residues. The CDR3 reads CASSAGGLGEQFF. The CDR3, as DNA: TGTGCCAGCAGTGCGGGGGGGCTCGGGGAGCAGTTCTTC.

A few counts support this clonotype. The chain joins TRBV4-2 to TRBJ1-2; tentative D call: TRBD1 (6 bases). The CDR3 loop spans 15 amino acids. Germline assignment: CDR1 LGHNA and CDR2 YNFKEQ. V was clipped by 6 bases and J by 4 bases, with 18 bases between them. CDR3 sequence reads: CASSIRGPDSYGYTF. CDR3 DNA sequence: TGTGCCAGCAGTATCAGGGGACCTGACTCCTATGGCTACACCTTC.

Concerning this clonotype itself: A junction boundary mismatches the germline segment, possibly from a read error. The CDR3 is CVSSPTSARDTQYF. The CDR3 DNA is TGTGTCAGCAGCCCGACTAGCGCGCGGGATACGCAGTATTTT. The chain joins TRBV6-2 or TRBV6-3 to TRBJ2-3, with 8 positions matching TRBD2. Germline V gene lookup returns CDR1 MNHEY and CDR2 SVGEGT. The CDR3 contains 14 residues.

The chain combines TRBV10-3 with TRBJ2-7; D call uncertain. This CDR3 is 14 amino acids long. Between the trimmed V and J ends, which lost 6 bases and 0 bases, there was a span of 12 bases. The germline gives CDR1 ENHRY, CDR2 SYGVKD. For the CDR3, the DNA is TGTGCCATCAGGCCGCAGGCGAGCTCCTACGAGCAGTACTTC. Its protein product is CAIRPQASSYEQYF.

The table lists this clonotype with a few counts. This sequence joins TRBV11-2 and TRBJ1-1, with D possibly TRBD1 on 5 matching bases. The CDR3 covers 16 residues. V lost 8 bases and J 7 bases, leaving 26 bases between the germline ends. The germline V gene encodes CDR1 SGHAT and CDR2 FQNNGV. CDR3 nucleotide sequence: TGTGCCAGCGACAGCTTAGGGCAGGGCGGAGGAAGTGAAGCTTTCTTT. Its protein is CASDSLGQGGGSEAFF.

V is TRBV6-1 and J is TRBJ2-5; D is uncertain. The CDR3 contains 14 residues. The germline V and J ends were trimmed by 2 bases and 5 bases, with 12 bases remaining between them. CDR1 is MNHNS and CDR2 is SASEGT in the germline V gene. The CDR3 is CASSETVGRETQYF. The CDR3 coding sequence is TGTGCCAGCAGTGAAACCGTCGGTCGGGAGACCCAGTACTTC.

This CDR3 is CASSFGQSYSIYEQYV. Here the CDR3 DNA reads TGTGCCAGCAGCTTTGGTCAGTCTTATTCAATCTACGAGCAGTACGTC. The chain employs TRBV7-2 and TRBJ2-7; D ambiguous. Trimming took 3 bases from V and 3 from J, leaving 18 bases between them. Germline V gene data show CDR1 as SGHTA and CDR2 as FQGNSA. The CDR3 loop spans 16 amino acids.

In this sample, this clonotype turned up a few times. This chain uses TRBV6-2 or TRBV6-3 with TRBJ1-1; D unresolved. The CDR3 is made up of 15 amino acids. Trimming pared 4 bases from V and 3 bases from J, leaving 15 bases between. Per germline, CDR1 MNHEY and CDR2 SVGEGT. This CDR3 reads CASSFLFDEDTEAFF. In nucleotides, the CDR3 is TGTGCCAGCAGTTTCCTTTTTGATGAGGACACTGAAGCTTTCTTT.